A selection of T cell receptor beta chains follows, all from one sample in a study of T cell responses to AZD1222 COVID-19 vaccine. Profiled with immunoSEQ multiplex PCR; TCRdb holds only in-frame clones, not every one. The repertoire includes some 120,000 clones, 70% to 90% of them detected once, and more than 9% sits in the top ten. Sequencing was performed on peripheral blood, taken on day 0 of AZD1222 vaccination. These receptors all come from an adult in good health. The CDR3 runs from the conserved cysteine through the conserved F or W. D genes are given only for firm matches.

v_call: TRBV5-1; cdr3_length: 14; d_call: .; j_call: TRBJ1-3; cdr3_aa: CASSLAGYGNTIYF
v_call: TRBV19; cdr3_length: 14; d_call: TRBD1; j_call: TRBJ1-2; cdr3_aa: CASGIGGLSYGYTF
v_call: TRBV6-5; cdr3_length: 14; d_call: .; j_call: TRBJ2-4; cdr3_aa: CASNDRVAKNIQYF
v_call: TRBV2; cdr3_length: 13; d_call: .; j_call: TRBJ1-2; cdr3_aa: CASSEGTAYGYTF
v_call: TRBV7-9; cdr3_length: 16; d_call: .; j_call: TRBJ1-5; cdr3_aa: CASSLEGHGSNQPQHF
v_call: TRBV7-9; cdr3_length: 14; d_call: TRBD2; j_call: TRBJ2-5; cdr3_aa: CASSRGEGVETQYF
v_call: TRBV10-3; cdr3_length: 15; d_call: TRBD2; j_call: TRBJ2-2; cdr3_aa: CAIRLAGGGTGELFF
v_call: TRBV2; cdr3_length: 14; d_call: TRBD1; j_call: TRBJ2-7; cdr3_aa: CASSPGTATYEQYF
v_call: TRBV12-3/TRBV12-4; cdr3_length: 13; d_call: .; j_call: TRBJ2-1; cdr3_aa: CASSFLGDNEQFF
v_call: TRBV27; cdr3_length: 14; d_call: .; j_call: TRBJ2-5; cdr3_aa: CASSLSGVRETQYF
v_call: TRBV10-3; cdr3_length: 14; d_call: .; j_call: TRBJ2-1; cdr3_aa: CAISEGVGWNEQFF